This TCR beta chain was retrieved from a study of CXCR3-negative and CXCR3-positive naive CD8 T cells. Study conclusions and caveats: Naive cells that were CXCR3-negative or CXCR3-positive used TRBV-TRBJ genes alike, while memory cells diverged. Against CXCR3-negative naive cells, CXCR3-positive naive cells showed more hydrophobic TRB CDR3s.

The germline V gene has CDR1 MNHEY and CDR2 SVGAGI. The CDR3 sequence is 16 residues long. Researchers prepared the TRB cDNA libraries using 5' RACE with UMI labels. TCRdb reprocessed the 5' RACE reads, keeping one entry per CDR3 protein, no DNA. The sample table includes 75,000 to 100,000 distinct CDR3 sequences. Comment on this clonotype: Its antigen is not identified.

The chain couples TRBV6-5 to TRBJ2-3; the D call of TRBD2 rests on TCRdb alone, since no DNA is present to check it. The receptor was derived from a human donor in good health. Some clones in this sample may be carry-over from other donors' samples. The sequencing input was naive CXCR3+ CD8+ T cells from blood. Subset given: CD45RO-CCR7+CD27+CD95- naive CD8+ T cells expressing CXCR3 (TNR3+). CDR3: CASSTREGGGTDTQYF.